A single sample gave rise to the 14 T cell receptor beta chains below, sequenced in a study of cytomegalovirus exposure and HLA in healthy donors. This PCR relied on a set of 60 Vbeta primers and 13 Jbeta primers. Here immunoSEQ multiplex PCR was the method, and the copy in TCRdb shows in-frame clones only, minus some. The sample carries 130,000 or so clones, 70% to 85% recorded once. The specimen was PBMCs. These receptor sequences come from a female donor in good health and CMV-seronegative.

The chain combines TRBV18 with TRBJ1-1, with D perhaps matching TRBD1 (6 bases). The ends were cut back, 3 bases at V and 1 base at J, with 12 bases in the middle. The CDR3 covers 15 residues. The germline V gene has CDR1 KGHSH and CDR2 LQKENI. The CDR3 region is CASSPPGARNTEAFF. The CDR3 DNA reads TGTGCCAGCTCACCCCCAGGGGCTAGGAACACTGAAGCTTTCTTT.

The V and J genes are TRBV28 and TRBJ2-7; 9 nucleotides match TRBD1. J gave up 2 bases and V 7 bases, and 3 bases lay outside the gene matches. The CDR3 sequence is 13 residues long. The V gene's germline CDR1 is MDHEN and CDR2 SYDVKM. CDR3 DNA sequence: TGTGCCAGCACTCGACAGGGGGCCTACGAGCAGTACTTC. The encoded protein is CASTRQGAYEQYF.

The rearrangement joins TRBV6-5 to TRBJ2-1; TRBD2 matches 8 bases. CDR1 is MNHEY and CDR2 is SVGAGI in the germline V gene. This CDR3 comprises 14 residues. Trimming at V came to 10 bases and at J to 5 bases, leaving 10 bases not matched to a gene. The CDR3 nucleotides read TGTGCCACCCGACGACTTAGCGGGAACAATGAGCAGTTCTTC. Translated: CATRRLSGNNEQFF.

The V and J genes are TRBV27 and TRBJ2-7; possible D gene TRBD1, 5 bases. There are 12 residues in the CDR3. Germline CDR1 and CDR2: MNHEY and SMNVEV (reference sequence). The ends were cut back, 8 bases at V and 5 bases at J, with 13 bases in the middle. DNA for the CDR3: TGTGCCAGCCGCGCCCAGGGCCACGAGCAGTACTTC. The encoded protein is CASRAQGHEQYF.

V gene TRBV28 combines with J gene TRBJ1-2, with 10 bases aligning to TRBD1. V dropped 5 bases and J dropped 3; count of bases not matched to a gene: 3. CDR3 length: 14 amino acids. From germline, CDR1 is MDHEN and CDR2 SYDVKM. CDR3 nucleotides: TGTGCCAGCAGTGGACAGGGGGGATACTATGGCTACACCTTC. Protein sequence: CASSGQGGYYGYTF.

This clone was detected a few times. The genes are TRBV4-3 and TRBJ1-4; TRBD1 might be the D (5 bases). The CDR3 is 14 amino acids. Trimming took off 0 bases at V and 6 bases at J, with 8 bases between the two ends. Germline V CDR1 and CDR2: LGHNA, YSLEER. This CDR3 is CASSQDPGDEKLFF. The CDR3 nucleotides are TGCGCCAGCAGCCAAGATCCGGGGGATGAAAAACTGTTTTTT.

This chain uses TRBV6-5 with TRBJ1-5, with 8 bases fitting TRBD1. The germline gives CDR1 MNHEY, CDR2 SVGAGI. V lost 5 bases, J lost 4 bases, and 1 base stayed unmatched. The CDR3 sequence is 13 residues long. The CDR3 loop reads CASSRTGNQPQHF. CDR3 coding DNA: TGTGCCAGCAGTCGGACAGGGAATCAGCCCCAGCATTTT.

The chain employs TRBV9 and TRBJ1-2, with D possibly TRBD1 on 5 matching bases. The CDR3 is 12 residues long. Between the trimmed V and J ends, which lost 0 bases and 7 bases, there was a span of 7 bases. CDR1 SGDLS and CDR2 YYNGEE come from the germline V gene. The CDR3 DNA follows: TGTGCCAGCAGCGTAGTAAGGGGTGGCTACACCTTC. It codes for CASSVVRGGYTF.

V and J are TRBV7-8 and TRBJ2-7, with 7 bases aligning to TRBD1. The V and J ends lost 8 bases and 1 base, in that order; junction bases with no gene match: 8. In germline, CDR1 is SGHVS, CDR2 FQNEAQ. There are 14 residues in the CDR3. CDR3 bases: TGTGCCAGCCGGCAAGGGACAGTTTCCTACGAGCAGTACTTC. Protein: CASRQGTVSYEQYF.

CDR3 DNA: TGTGCCAGCAGTTTCTACAGAATGAACACTGAAGCTTTCTTT. Encoded protein: CASSFYRMNTEAFF. This sequence joins TRBV28 and TRBJ1-1; D is ambiguous. Trimming removed 3 bases at V and 0 bases at J, with 8 bases between. The CDR3 runs to 14 residues. CDR1 and CDR2 (germline): MDHEN, SYDVKM.

The V and J genes are TRBV10-3 and TRBJ2-3, with D possibly TRBD2 on 7 matching bases. CDR1 ENHRY and CDR2 SYGVKD come from the germline V gene. The length of the CDR3 is 14 residues. V lost 3 bases, J lost 7 bases, and 14 bases lay in between. In nucleotides, the CDR3 is TGTGCCATCAGTGAAGGGGGGGCTACCAATACGCAGTATTTT. As protein: CAISEGGATNTQYF.

This clone was detected only a few times. The rearrangement uses TRBV7-8 and TRBJ2-7; 10 positions agree with TRBD1. This CDR3 has 15 residues. After removal of 3 bases from V and 1 base from J, the junction contained 3 bases not matched to a gene. Germline CDR1 SGHVS, CDR2 FQNEAQ. Written as DNA, the CDR3 is TGTGCCAGCAGCTTGAGGACAGGGGGGTCCTACGAGCAGTACTTC. Amino acids: CASSLRTGGSYEQYF.

The gene calls are TRBV23-1 and TRBJ2-5, with D maybe TRBD2 (6 bases). TRBV23-1 is noted as an ORF with a role that remains uncertain. This CDR3 is 18 amino acids long. Trimming removed 0 bases from V and 4 bases from J, with 21 bases in between. This chain's CDR3 is CASSQSPKRGRSAETQYF. The CDR3 DNA reads as TGCGCCAGCAGTCAATCGCCTAAGAGAGGGAGGTCAGCAGAGACCCAGTACTTC.

This sequence joins TRBV2 and TRBJ2-3; tentative D call: TRBD1 (6 bases). Trimming removed 8 bases from V and 0 bases from J, with 9 bases in between. Germline CDR1 and CDR2: SNHLY and FYNNEI. The CDR3 is 13 amino acids. The CDR3 here is CASQGSSTDTQYF. In DNA form, the CDR3 reads TGTGCCAGCCAGGGGTCTAGCACAGATACGCAGTATTTT.